This T cell receptor beta chain is from a study of blood T cell repertoires in COVID-19. Germline lookup yields CDR1 MDHEN and CDR2 SYDVKM. The ends were cut back, 6 bases at V and 5 bases at J, with 13 bases in the middle. CDR3 length: 13 amino acids. Sequenced by immunoSEQ multiplex PCR; TCRdb stores in-frame clones only, minus some. Of about 390,000 clones in the sample, around nine tenths were seen once. The receptor was isolated from a woman between 45 and 60 years old who had recovered from COVID-19. The sequencing input was PBMCs or T cells enriched from blood (not recorded which). The chain combines TRBV28 with TRBJ1-1; maybe TRBD1 (5 bases). CDR3 sequence (DNA): TGTGCCAGCAGCAAAGACAGTGCGACTGAAGCTTTCTTT. Amino acid sequence: CASSKDSATEAFF.